Presented here are 20 T cell receptor beta chains from one specimen sequenced in a study of blood T cell repertoires in COVID-19 (dated by TCRdb to the early 2020s). Libraries were made using the immunoSEQ multiplex PCR assay. In its TCRdb copy, this immuneACCESS table keeps in-frame sequences only and misses some clones. Where compared with another copy, unresolved V genes explain less than half of these, and the others have no known cause. The sample yields about 140,000 clones; about 80% were counted once. The ten biggest clones cover 1.5% to 2% of the sample. Sequencing used PBMCs or T cells enriched from blood (not recorded which). The receptor source for this set is a woman aged 18-29 years who had been exposed to COVID-19.

This clone occurred a few times. The V call is TRBV30, the J call TRBJ1-2, with D possibly TRBD1 on 6 matching bases. Germline V gives CDR1 GTSNPN, CDR2 SVGIG (reference sequence). Trimming stripped 2 bases from V and 2 bases from J, with 12 bases between. The CDR3 consists of 14 residues. Written as DNA, the CDR3 is TGTGCCTGGAGTTTACAGGGCCTAAACTATGGCTACACCTTC. Protein product: CAWSLQGLNYGYTF.

This rearrangement joins TRBV7-2 to TRBJ2-7; 9 bases fit TRBD2. The CDR3 consists of 15 residues. Germline V gives CDR1 SGHTA, CDR2 FQGNSA. J was trimmed by 0 bases and V by 2 bases; bases with no gene match: 2. CDR3 nucleotides: TGTGCCAGCAGCTTATTAGCGGGAGACTCCTACGAGCAGTACTTC. Translation gives CASSLLAGDSYEQYF.

This sequence joins TRBV29-1 and TRBJ1-2, with D hard to call. The V end was cut by 6 bases, the J end by 8 bases, with 10 bases between. From germline, CDR1 is SQVTM and CDR2 ANQGSEA. This CDR3 is built from 10 residues. CDR3 in DNA: TGCAGCGTGGACCGAGGGGGCTACACCTTC. It encodes CSVDRGGYTF.

The rearrangement joins TRBV27 to TRBJ1-4; 9 nucleotides agree with TRBD1. The V gene end was trimmed by 5 bases and the J gene end by 3 bases; junction bases not matched to a gene: 13. Germline V gene data show CDR1 as MNHEY and CDR2 as SMNVEV (reference sequence). This CDR3 has 18 residues. The CDR3 DNA is TGTGCCAGCAGTCCGTCTCCCGGGACAGGGCTGGCTAATGAAAAACTGTTTTTT. This codes for CASSPSPGTGLANEKLFF.

At least ten counts were recorded for this clone. The chain has TRBV7-3 and TRBJ2-1; maybe TRBD2 (7 bases). The germline V gene encodes CDR1 SGHTA and CDR2 FQGTGA. V lost 0 bases, J lost 7 bases, and 19 bases lay in between. This CDR3 has 17 amino acids. CDR3 sequence: CASSLTVAGATTNEQFF. The CDR3 region has the DNA TGTGCCAGCAGCTTAACGGTCGCGGGGGCTACTACGAATGAGCAGTTCTTC. The variable domain in full, completed from reference TRBV7-3 and TRBJ2-1, reads GAGVSQTPSNKVTEKGKYVELRCDPISGHTALYWYRQSLGQGPEFLIYFQGTGAADDSGLPNDRFFAVRPEGSVSTLKIQRTERGDSAVYLCASSLTVAGATTNEQFFGPGTRLTVL.

V usage is TRBV24-1 and J usage is TRBJ2-7; maybe TRBD1 (6 bases). Germline values: CDR1 KGHDR, CDR2 SFDVKD. The length of the CDR3 is 12 residues. Between the trimmed V and J ends, which lost 7 bases and 5 bases, there was a span of 11 bases. The CDR3 nucleotides are TGTGCCACCAGCCAGGACAGCGACGAGCAGTACTTC. Protein product: CATSQDSDEQYF.

The genes are TRBV27 and TRBJ2-7, with D perhaps TRBD1 (6 bases). The germline V gene encodes CDR1 MNHEY and CDR2 SMNVEV (reference sequence). The CDR3 is 18 amino acids. Trimming left V 5 bases short and J 0 bases short, with 23 bases between. The CDR3 loop reads CASSPRRGSTGYSYEQYF. CDR3 DNA: TGTGCCAGCAGTCCCCGTCGCGGGTCGACAGGCTACTCCTACGAGCAGTACTTC.

The CDR3 region has the DNA TGTGCCAGCAGTTTAAGGTTCGGGACTCATAATTCACCCCTCCACTTT. Translating gives CASSLRFGTHNSPLHF. The chain has TRBV27 and TRBJ1-6; D possibly corresponds to TRBD1 (5 bases). Germline V gene data show CDR1 as MNHEY and CDR2 as SMNVEV (reference sequence). CDR3 length: 16 residues. Trimming stripped 2 bases from V and 5 bases from J, with 13 bases between.

The chain links TRBV7-2 to TRBJ2-7; 12 bases line up with TRBD2. Per germline, CDR1 SGHTA and CDR2 FQGNSA. Trimming cost V 4 bases and J 3 bases; bases outside gene matches: 7. CDR3 length: 16 amino acids. CDR3 sequence reads: CASSSTTSGSFYEQYF. The CDR3 DNA sequence: TGTGCCAGCAGCTCTACGACTAGCGGGAGTTTCTACGAGCAGTACTTC. Combining the CDR3 with reference TRBV7-2 and TRBJ2-7 gives the whole variable domain GAGVSQSPSNKVTEKGKDVELRCDPISGHTALYWYRQSLGQGLEFLIYFQGNSAPDKSGLPSDRFSAERTGGSVSTLTIQRTQQEDSAVYLCASSSTTSGSFYEQYFGPGTRLTVT.

The chain has TRBV27 and TRBJ2-7; 7 bases match TRBD2. The CDR3 is 13 amino acids. Germline lookup yields CDR1 MNHEY and CDR2 SMNVEV (reference sequence). After removal of 5 bases from V and 4 bases from J, the junction contained 5 bases not matched to a gene. CDR3 nucleotide sequence: TGTGCCAGCAGTATCAGCGGGATGTACGAGCAGTACTTC. Protein: CASSISGMYEQYF.

Here the CDR3 reads CASRNPGLIYGYTF. CDR3 nucleotides: TGTGCCAGCAGGAATCCGGGACTGATCTATGGCTACACCTTC. The chain uses TRBV6-6 and TRBJ1-2; D may be TRBD1 (5 bases). Germline V gene sequence: CDR1 MNHNY, CDR2 SVGAGI (reference sequence). The CDR3 is 14 residues long. V was cut by 6 bases and J by 4 bases, with 15 bases left in between.

The V call is TRBV4-3, the J call TRBJ1-4; 7 bases line up with TRBD1. CDR3 length equals 16 residues. Trimming at V came to 2 bases and at J to 3 bases, leaving 6 bases not matched to a gene. Germline-derived CDR1 and CDR2 are LGHNA and YSLEER. The CDR3 spells CASSQNRGLANEKLFF. DNA of the CDR3: TGCGCCAGCAGCCAAAACAGGGGTCTCGCTAATGAAAAACTGTTTTTT.

The rearrangement uses TRBV10-3 and TRBJ1-3; TRBD1 matches at 9 bases. Germline V CDR1 and CDR2: ENHRY, SYGVKD. The V gene end was trimmed by 8 bases and the J gene end by 8 bases; junction bases not matched to a gene: 10. This CDR3 contains 14 residues. CDR3 DNA sequence: TGTGCCATCCGACCGGGACAGGGACGTGACACCATATATTTT. This codes for CAIRPGQGRDTIYF.

The rearrangement uses TRBV27 and TRBJ1-5, with 10 bases identical to TRBD1. The germline gives CDR1 MNHEY, CDR2 SMNVEV (reference sequence). After removal of 6 bases from V and 4 bases from J, the junction contained 12 bases not matched to a gene. The CDR3 contains 17 residues. The chain's CDR3 is CASRLRTGGGRNQPQHF. CDR3 coding DNA: TGTGCCAGCAGACTAAGGACAGGGGGTGGCCGAAATCAGCCCCAGCATTTT.

The chain combines TRBV15 with TRBJ1-1; D is perhaps TRBD1 (5 bases). The CDR3 length is 14 residues. CDR1 is LNHNV and CDR2 is YYDKDF in the germline V gene (reference sequence). The V and J ends lost 5 bases and 8 bases respectively, with 18 bases between them. The CDR3 DNA reads as TGTGCCACCAGCTCTGGGGGGAGGGTAGGGGAAGCTTTCTTT. Protein product: CATSSGGRVGEAFF.

The rearrangement links TRBV19 to TRBJ1-3; D gene uncertain. The CDR3 loop spans 15 amino acids. V was shortened by 5 bases and J by 0 bases, with 11 bases between the two germline ends. Germline lookup yields CDR1 LNHDA and CDR2 SQIVND (reference sequence). The CDR3 nucleotides are TGTGCCAGTAGTCCACTTCCGAGCTCTGGAAACACCATATATTTT. As protein: CASSPLPSSGNTIYF.

The chain is built from TRBV6-1 and TRBJ2-7, with unresolved D. CDR3 length: 12 residues. The V gene lost 1 base and the J gene lost 4 bases, with 5 bases spanning the gap. Germline CDR1 and CDR2: MNHNS and SASEGT. CDR3 nucleotides: TGTGCCAGCAGTGAAGGCGGTTACGAGCAGTACTTC. It is translated as CASSEGGYEQYF.

The gene calls are TRBV10-3 and TRBJ2-7; 9 positions match TRBD1. CDR3 length equals 16 residues. Per the germline V gene, CDR1 is ENHRY and CDR2 is SYGVKD. After removal of 4 bases from V and 4 bases from J, the junction contained 11 bases not matched to a gene. CDR3 bases: TGTGCCATCAGTGGGACAGGGGCCCCAGGGTTTTACGAGCAGTACTTC. Amino acid sequence: CAISGTGAPGFYEQYF.

V gene TRBV5-6 combines with J gene TRBJ1-5; no clear D. Germline V gives CDR1 SGHDT, CDR2 YYEEEE. Trimming left V 1 base short and J 7 bases short, with 6 bases between. CDR3 length: 12 amino acids. For the CDR3, the DNA is TGTGCCAGCAGCTTGCGCGGGCAGCCCCAGCATTTT. Amino acid sequence: CASSLRGQPQHF.

V is TRBV5-5 and J is TRBJ1-1; TRBD1 matches 10 bases. Germline lookup yields CDR1 SGHKS and CDR2 YYEKEE (reference sequence). The CDR3 has 15 residues. Losses at the gene ends were 3 bases for V and 4 bases for J; bases not matched to a gene: 6. CDR3 amino acids: CASSSTGGLPTEAFF. CDR3 in DNA: TGTGCCAGCAGCTCGACAGGGGGCCTTCCCACTGAAGCTTTCTTT.